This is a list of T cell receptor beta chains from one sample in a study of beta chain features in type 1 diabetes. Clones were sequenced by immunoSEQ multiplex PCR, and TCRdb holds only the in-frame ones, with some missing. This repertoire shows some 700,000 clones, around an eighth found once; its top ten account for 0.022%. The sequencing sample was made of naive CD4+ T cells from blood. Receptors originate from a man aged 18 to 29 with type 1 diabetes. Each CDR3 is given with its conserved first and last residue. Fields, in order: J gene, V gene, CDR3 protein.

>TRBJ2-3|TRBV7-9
CASSFSLDTQYF
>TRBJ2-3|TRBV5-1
CASSDRDPLGTQYF
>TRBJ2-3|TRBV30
CAWRWWARGDTDTQYF
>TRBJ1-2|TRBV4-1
CASSQDGQAPFRYYGYTF
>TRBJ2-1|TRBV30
CACHPGPWGDEQFF
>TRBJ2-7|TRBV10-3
CAIRGQESSYEQYF
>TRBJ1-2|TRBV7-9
CASSLAYGYTF
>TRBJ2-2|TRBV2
CASSEQGQLNTGELFF
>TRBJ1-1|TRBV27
CASSKFPTNTEAFF
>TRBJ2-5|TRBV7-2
CASSSGGAYETQYF
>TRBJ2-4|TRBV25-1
CASSESSGSGAKNIQYF
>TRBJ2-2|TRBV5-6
CASSPADRGDTGELFF
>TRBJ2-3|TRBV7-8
CASSLARLAGMNTQYF
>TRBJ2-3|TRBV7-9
CASSRNIQTDTQYF
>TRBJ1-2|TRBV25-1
CASSEFSGGDYGYTF
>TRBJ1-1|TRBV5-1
CASGYGEGTEAFF
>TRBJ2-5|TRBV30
CAWSVQRVSGETQYF
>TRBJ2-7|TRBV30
CAWSPTNWVTVQYF
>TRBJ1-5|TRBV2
CASNNRGQGAEQPQHF
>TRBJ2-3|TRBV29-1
CSVDLGGATDTQYF
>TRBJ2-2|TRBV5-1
CASSLDRENGELFF
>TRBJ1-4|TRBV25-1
CASREGTGVEKLFF
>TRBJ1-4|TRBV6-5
CASSYRIGGSWEKLFF
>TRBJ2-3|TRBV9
CASSVSSGATDTQYF
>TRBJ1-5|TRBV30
CAWSQGNQPQHF
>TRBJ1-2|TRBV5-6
CASSLEDGYTF
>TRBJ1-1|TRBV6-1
CASNPATVNTEAFF
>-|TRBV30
CAWSAGNSYEQYF